This paragraph reports one T cell receptor beta chain. The target of this receptor is not known. Per-base qualities were not stored, and no clone one base away is much larger. The TCR beta CDR3 regions were amplified from the RNA transcripts. The TCR CDR3 was subjected to a first round of RT-PCR using the HTBI primer set and the Qiagen OneStep RT-PCR kit. The libraries were constructed in a second round of multiplex PCR and then size-selected and purified. Libraries were sequenced paired-end with 100 bp reads on an Illumina HiSeq2000. For the original study's pipeline: SOAPnuke was used to process the raw data, with reads discarded if the reads contained adapters or uncalled bases, had a mean Phred below 15, or lacked an exact constant-primer or identifier match. COPE v1.2.5 was used to merge the high-quality paired reads, and each unique nucleotide sequence was defined as a clonotype. MiTCR v1.1 was used to align the clonotypes against IMGT TRBV, TRBD and TRBJ reference segments. The analysis included only V-J combinations with a frequency above 0.0001, which together covered approximately 99% of the repertoires. The TCS score was defined as F50 (clonal expansion) divided by E x V (chaos), with BLOSUM62-based TCRdist calculated between CDR3 peptides within each V-J. Welch's t-statistics and random forest reduced roughly 540 V-J features to 10 to 15, which were used in a naive Bayes classifier (R e1071). TCRdb's own reprocessing of the public reads used fastp at Q25 and MiXCR and kept productive beta chains. Records with the same CDR3 protein are collapsed into one entry carrying the most frequent genes and DNA. TCRdb, not the original authors, processed these V and J calls. Here the sample has under 400,000 distinct CDR3 sequences; 13% occur a single time. In total, the top ten clones hold 9.2% of the sample.

This record belongs to a study of T cells in Graves' hyperthyroidism and ophthalmopathy (dated by TCRdb to between 2018 and 2021). About the study as a whole: Peripheral blood was collected at initial diagnosis, before any treatment. TCR V-J signatures able to tell the groups apart were searched for in a discovery cohort of 90 to 100 patients, of whom around 43 had Graves' ophthalmopathy and 55 to 65 had stable Graves' hyperthyroidism. Prospective prediction of ophthalmopathy was tested in an independent validation cohort consisting of fewer than 20 hyperthyroidism patients and around 17 patients who later progressed to ophthalmopathy. Following sampling, methimazole starting at 30 mg daily was given to hyperthyroidism patients, and high-dose intravenous methylprednisolone was given to ophthalmopathy patients. The 90 or so discovery patients were randomly split 7:3 into training and test sets. According to the paper, TCR Vbeta CDR3 sequencing was carried out on about 140 peripheral blood samples, which came from 40 to 45 ophthalmopathy, under 85 hyperthyroidism and roughly 17 progressor patients. The study also compared thyroid tissue and blood T-cell repertoires from roughly 6 Graves' hyperthyroidism patients.

From cysteine to phenylalanine, the CDR3 is 13 amino acids long. The CDR3 DNA has 39 bases and is translated from base 1. Reading the germline V gene gives CDR1 SGHRS and CDR2 YFSETQ. Cut back by 0 bases and 2 bases, the V and J ends lie 4 bases apart. What the study reported, not specific to this receptor: Sample size was not statistically predetermined, and investigators were not blinded to group allocation. In validation, the model predicted progression to ophthalmopathy with 55% to 71% sensitivity and approximately 72% specificity, a median of 6.5 months before onset. Most expanded thyroid clonotypes (frequency above 0.001) were also found in blood, which suggests that blood repertoires may mirror thyroid immune responses. Ophthalmopathy was separated from stable hyperthyroidism by a 13 V-J signature model, with around 88% sensitivity and about 81% specificity obtained in cross-validation and 80%/75% obtained in testing.

Graves' hyperthyroidism was defined as stable when no progression to ophthalmopathy occurred over 18 months of follow-up. The hyperthyroidism patients were between 18 and 65 years old and newly diagnosed, with a disease duration of less than 2 months. The study excluded patients with uncontrolled infections, other autoimmune diseases, pregnancy or lactation. Diagnoses relied on clinical symptoms, serum thyroxine and TRAb, thyroid ultrasound and orbital computed tomography. Ficoll-Paque density gradient centrifugation was used to isolate PBMCs from around 10 ml of fresh peripheral blood. Trizol reagent was used to extract total RNA, and RNA quality was then checked on an Agilent 2100 Bioanalyzer.

This chain is built from TRBV5-1 and TRBJ2-3; the D gene cannot be resolved reliably. The origin of this receptor is a woman aged 18-30 years with Graves' hyperthyroidism. Sequencing was carried out using blood. The sequenced DNA: TGCGCCAGCAGCTTGGGTTACACAGATACGCAGTATTTT. It encodes CASSLGYTDTQYF.